This T cell receptor (beta chain) was identified during a study of T cell responses to AZD1222 COVID-19 vaccine. Study context: Pooling of second doses given at about 4 or about 12 weeks was done.

The study, taken as a whole, reports: As reported, nearly half of all spike-specific TCRs target variant regions that are unmutated. Repertoires were obtained only post-peak T cell response.

The CDR3 has 17 residues. Germline V CDR1 and CDR2: SEHNR, FQNEAQ (reference sequence). V was pared by 1 base and J by 1 base, with 8 bases of the junction left unmatched. As concerns this clone: Its target is not known.

The assay was immunoSEQ multiplex PCR, and TCRdb's table has in-frame clones only and misses some. The sample holds some 190,000 clones, around 91% seen once. The rearrangement joins TRBV7-9 to TRBJ2-3, with TRBD1 matching 7 bases. The clonotype comes from an adult in good health. The sequencing used peripheral blood, collected on day 0 of AZD1222 vaccination. CDR3 in DNA: TGTGCCAGCAGCTTAGATGGACAGGCAGTCGGCACAGATACGCAGTATTTT. It is translated as CASSLDGQAVGTDTQYF. Using reference TRBV7-9 and TRBJ2-3 for the parts outside the CDR3, the full variable domain is DTGVSQNPRHKITKRGQNVTFRCDPISEHNRLYWYRQTLGQGPEFLTYFQNEAQLEKSRLLSDRFSAERPKGSFSTLEIQRTEQGDSAMYLCASSLDGQAVGTDTQYFGPGTRLTVL.